Following are 18 T cell receptor beta chains from one sample sequenced in a study of spatial heterogeneity in lung cancer. Specified time point: blood at routine non-recurrence follow-up after resection. The authors sequenced whole RNA from tumor, nontumor lung or frozen PBMC without sorting. TCRdb ran MiXCR on the 5' RACE reads and lists one entry per CDR3 protein. The sample lists around 30,000 distinct CDR3 sequences, 5% to 6.5% seen once, with 20% to 25% in the top ten. Here the sequenced sample was PBMCs, taken at follow-up. The receptor source for this set is a male donor with early-stage non-small cell lung cancer.

This clonotype has ten or more counts. J is TRBJ1-4 and V is TRBV20-1; weak D call: TRBD1 (5 bases). There are 16 residues in the CDR3. Germline CDR1 reads DFQATT; CDR2 reads SNEGSKA (reference sequence). V was trimmed by 0 bases and J by 4 bases, leaving 15 bases between them. Here the CDR3 DNA reads TGCAGTGCTAGAGAACGTAGACAGCTTTATAATGAAAAACTGTTTTTT. It codes for CSARERRQLYNEKLFF.

The table lists this clonotype with a few counts. This chain connects TRBV18 to TRBJ2-7; 12 nucleotides agree with TRBD1. Losses at the gene ends were 5 bases for V and 7 bases for J; bases not matched to a gene: 6. Germline values: CDR1 KGHSH, CDR2 LQKENI. The CDR3 runs to 14 residues. The CDR3: CASSEGQGAVEQYF. DNA of the CDR3: TGTGCCAGCTCAGAGGGACAGGGGGCTGTGGAGCAGTACTTC.

This clonotype was picked up many times. The chain links TRBV2 to TRBJ2-1, with 11 bases aligning to TRBD2. The CDR3 has 15 amino acids. CDR1 is SNHLY, CDR2 FYNNEI, per germline. Trimming removed 6 bases from V and 6 bases from J; junction bases left unmatched: 7. The chain's CDR3 is CASRLVAGGSNEQFF. The CDR3 DNA follows: TGTGCCAGCAGATTGGTAGCGGGAGGGTCCAATGAGCAGTTCTTC.

Many counts were recorded for this clonotype. The chain carries TRBV12-3 or TRBV12-4 and TRBJ1-1; 10 bases are a match to TRBD1. The length of the CDR3 is 15 residues. V was clipped by 5 bases and J by 2 bases; unmatched bases: 5. CDR3 sequence: CASSRDRGGNTEAFF. Here the CDR3 DNA reads TGTGCCAGCAGTCGGGACAGGGGAGGAAACACTGAAGCTTTCTTT.

There are a few counts of this clonotype. The CDR3 sequence: CASSLTFSGTGSQPQHF. The CDR3 DNA is TGCGCCAGCAGCCTTACATTTTCCGGGACAGGTAGTCAGCCCCAGCATTTT. This chain links TRBV5-1 with TRBJ1-5, with 8 bases that match TRBD1. Germline V gives CDR1 SGHRS, CDR2 YFSETQ. With V trimmed by 4 bases and J by 6 bases, 15 bases remained unmatched. This CDR3 is built from 17 residues.

This clonotype occurred a few times. The J gene is TRBJ1-1, the V gene TRBV18; D perhaps matches TRBD1 (5 bases). This CDR3 spans 13 amino acids. V lost 5 bases, J lost 7 bases, and 14 bases lay in between. Looked up from germline, CDR1 is KGHSH and CDR2 is LQKENI. The CDR3 DNA reads TGTGCCAGCTCAGCCGGGACCGACCTTGAAGCTTTCTTT. Translated: CASSAGTDLEAFF.

This clonotype was observed many times. The chain employs TRBV9 and TRBJ2-3, with 13 bases matching TRBD2. With V trimmed by 4 bases and J by 2 bases, 7 bases remained unmatched. The CDR3 runs 17 residues. Germline CDR1 reads SGDLS; CDR2 reads YYNGEE. The CDR3 protein is CASSLRTSGGPTDTQYF. CDR3 bases: TGTGCCAGCAGCCTACGGACTAGCGGGGGCCCCACAGATACGCAGTATTTT. Based on the CDR3 plus reference TRBV9 and TRBJ2-3, the full variable domain is DSGVTQTPKHLITATGQRVTLRCSPRSGDLSVYWYQQSLDQGLQFLIQYYNGEERAKGNILERFSAQQFPDLHSELNLSSLELGDSALYFCASSLRTSGGPTDTQYFGPGTRLTVL.

This clonotype was observed many times. V usage is TRBV6-2 or TRBV6-3 and J usage is TRBJ2-7; no reliable D call. CDR3 length: 14 amino acids. Trimming took off 4 bases at V and 6 bases at J, with 16 bases between the two ends. Germline V gene sequence: CDR1 MNHEY, CDR2 SVGEGT. The CDR3 loop is CASSFPYVGTEQYF. The CDR3 coding sequence is TGTGCCAGCAGTTTCCCGTATGTGGGCACCGAGCAGTACTTC.

V and J are TRBV6-5 and TRBJ2-2; no firm D call. V was pared by 2 bases and J by 5 bases, with 9 bases between. Per germline, CDR1 MNHEY and CDR2 SVGAGI. The CDR3 has 14 amino acids. The CDR3 nucleotides are TGTGCCAGCAGTTACGAGGAGACGACCGGGGAGCTGTTTTTT. Amino acid sequence: CASSYEETTGELFF.

This clonotype came up many times. J is TRBJ1-6 and V is TRBV7-9; D perhaps matches TRBD1 (6 bases). The CDR3 consists of 14 residues. Trimming left V 5 bases short and J 9 bases short, with 14 bases between. From germline, CDR1 is SEHNR and CDR2 FQNEAQ (reference sequence). The CDR3 sequence is CASSPKGGGSPLHF. The CDR3 DNA reads TGTGCCAGCAGCCCTAAGGGGGGTGGTTCACCCCTCCACTTT.

This clonotype was seen at least ten times. The chain has TRBV3-1 and TRBJ1-6; D gene ambiguous. The germline V and J ends were trimmed by 1 base and 7 bases, with 5 bases remaining between them. The germline V gene has CDR1 LGHDT and CDR2 YNNKEL (reference sequence). This CDR3 spans 13 amino acids. The CDR3, as DNA: TGTGCCAGCAGCCAAGGCTGGAATTCACCCCTCCACTTT. Translating gives CASSQGWNSPLHF.

A few counts support this clonotype. In DNA form, the CDR3 reads TGTGCCAGCTCACGGAGTCGGGGAGAAACTGAAGCTTTCTTT. Translated: CASSRSRGETEAFF. The chain joins TRBV18 to TRBJ1-1; D is ambiguous. Trimming cost V 4 bases and J 5 bases, with 14 bases left between them. The germline V gene has CDR1 KGHSH and CDR2 LQKENI. This CDR3 spans 14 amino acids.

This clonotype has a count of ten or more. The genes are TRBV30 and TRBJ2-1; the D is unclear. Trimming removed 3 bases at V and 2 bases at J, with 8 bases between. The CDR3 runs 13 residues. Germline CDR1 GTSNPN, CDR2 SVGIG (reference sequence). The CDR3 DNA is TGTGCCTGGAGGGAGAGCCCCTACAATGAGCAGTTCTTC. This encodes CAWRESPYNEQFF.

This clonotype was counted at least ten times. This chain links TRBV12-3 or TRBV12-4 with TRBJ2-2, with D possibly matching TRBD2 (5 bases). V lost 7 bases and J lost 0, with 12 bases in between. The CDR3 extends over 15 amino acids. CDR3 amino acids: CASKGGPTNTGELFF. DNA of the CDR3: TGTGCCAGCAAAGGCGGGCCAACGAACACCGGGGAGCTGTTTTTT.

The table lists this clonotype with many counts. The rearrangement uses TRBV29-1 and TRBJ1-5; D is undetermined. The germline V and J ends were trimmed by 7 bases and 3 bases, with 10 bases remaining between them. This CDR3 comprises 12 residues. Germline assignment: CDR1 SQVTM and CDR2 ANQGSEA. This CDR3 reads CSAQIFNQPQHF. The CDR3, as DNA: TGCAGCGCACAGATCTTCAATCAGCCCCAGCATTTT.

This chain connects TRBV4-2 to TRBJ2-5; possible D gene TRBD2, 5 bases. The CDR3 length is 15 residues. V gave up 6 bases and J gave up 4 bases, with 18 bases separating them. Germline-derived CDR1 and CDR2 are LGHNA and YNFKEQ. The CDR3, as DNA: TGTGCCAGCAGTCCTTCCTTGAGCGGAGGAGAGACCCAGTACTTC. This gives the protein CASSPSLSGGETQYF.

The chain combines TRBV5-6 with TRBJ1-2; D is unresolved. CDR1 and CDR2 from the germline V gene are SGHDT and YYEEEE. The CDR3 is 16 amino acids. V dropped 1 base and J dropped 3 bases, with 16 bases sitting between them. The CDR3 spells CASSLSREFVDYGYTF. The DNA for the CDR3 is TGTGCCAGCAGCTTGAGTAGGGAGTTTGTGGACTATGGCTACACCTTC.

This chain links TRBV18 with TRBJ2-7; the match to TRBD2 covers 10 bases. Germline V CDR1 and CDR2: KGHSH, LQKENI. The CDR3 sequence is 16 residues long. With 2 bases clipped from V and 0 bases from J, the junction kept 4 bases outside the gene matches. The CDR3 sequence: CASSPFSGRNSYEQYV. In DNA, the CDR3 is TGTGCCAGCTCACCATTTAGCGGGAGGAACTCCTACGAGCAGTACGTC.